Each of the 4 T cell receptor beta chains below was sequenced from the same sample in a study of vaccination and CD4 T cells after COVID-19. These TCRs' antigens remain unknown. Stated treatment: approximately nine-day PBMC culture with coronavirus spike peptide pools or control peptides (ViraFEST assay). The Oncomine TCR Beta short-read assay was what sequenced the DNA obtained from cultured CD4+ T cells. MiXCR, applied by TCRdb to the PCR reads, yields one record per CDR3 protein. The data contain over 20,000 distinct CDR3 sequences, roughly 44% of them singletons. The sample consisted of CD4+ T cells from blood, cultured in vitro, taken before SARS-CoV-2 vaccination. All receptors derive from a human donor who received a COVID-19 vaccine.

This chain links TRBV7-9 with TRBJ1-4; tentatively, D is TRBD1 (5 bases). CDR1 SEHNR and CDR2 FQNEAQ come from the germline V gene (reference sequence). This CDR3 contains 11 residues. V lost 8 bases, J lost 8 bases, and 9 bases lay in between. The CDR3 protein is CASAGNEKLFF. For the CDR3, the DNA is TGTGCCAGCGCAGGGAACGAAAAACTGTTTTTT.

The rearrangement links TRBV4-1 to TRBJ2-3; perhaps TRBD2 as D (7 bases). Germline V gene sequence: CDR1 MGHRA, CDR2 YSYEKL. This CDR3 contains 18 residues. The ends were cut back, 1 base at V and 2 bases at J, with 19 bases in the middle. CDR3 sequence reads: CASSQARLGGGSTDTQYF. CDR3 bases: TGCGCCAGCAGCCAAGCTCGGTTAGGGGGGGGGTCCACAGATACGCAGTATTTT.

This clonotype was seen a few times. The rearrangement links TRBV30 to TRBJ1-2; D possibly corresponds to TRBD1 (5 bases). The germline V and J ends were trimmed by 1 base and 5 bases, with 11 bases remaining between them. The CDR3 loop spans 13 amino acids. CDR1 is GTSNPN, CDR2 SVGIG, per germline (reference sequence). The CDR3: CAWSGGAGYGYTF. DNA of the CDR3: TGTGCCTGGAGTGGCGGGGCAGGGTATGGCTACACCTTC.

The CDR3 spells CASSQSNRLKTQYF. The CDR3, as DNA: TGCGCCAGCAGTCAATCGAACCGTTTGAAGACCCAGTACTTC. The V gene is TRBV23-1, the J gene TRBJ2-5; D call uncertain. TRBV23-1 is an ORF; its function is uncertain. Trimming took off 0 bases at V and 6 bases at J, with 11 bases between the two ends. CDR3 length: 14 amino acids.